The 20 T cell receptor beta chains below were found in one sample sequenced in a study of T-cell reconstitution after alpha-beta-depleted transplantation in children. The authors prepared the TCRbeta library with unique molecular identifiers. TCRdb processed the PCR reads anew with MiXCR; each CDR3 protein has one entry. The sample comprises roughly 30,000 distinct CDR3 sequences, around 7% of which are singletons, and around 25% rests with the top ten. Study-wide findings and caveats: As was reported, about two months after transplant, alpha-beta T cells came from several hundred expanded graft clones.

Their antigens remain unidentified. Sequencing was performed on peripheral blood, taken 60 days after TCRalphabeta/CD19-depleted stem cell transplant. The receptors come from a child younger than two who had a stem cell transplant for acute myeloid leukemia, so the T cells may come from the graft donor.

The sample holds many counts of this clonotype. This chain joins TRBV24-1 and TRBJ2-7, with TRBD1 matching 8 bases. The CDR3 has 15 residues. Germline V lookup: CDR1 KGHDR, CDR2 SFDVKD. Trimming cost V 5 bases and J 3 bases; bases outside gene matches: 8. The DNA for the CDR3 is TGTGCCACCAGTGCCGCGGGGACAGGCAACTACGAGCAGTACTTC. Its protein is CATSAAGTGNYEQYF.

There are many counts of this clonotype. The rearrangement links TRBV5-1 to TRBJ1-1; the D gene is possibly TRBD1 (6 bases). With 5 bases removed from V and 6 bases from J, the gap between germline ends came to 8 bases. The CDR3 is 11 residues long. The germline V gene encodes CDR1 SGHRS and CDR2 YFSETQ. Here the CDR3 reads CASRQGPEAFF. CDR3 DNA sequence: TGCGCCAGCAGACAGGGACCTGAAGCTTTCTTT.

This clonotype was recorded many times. CDR3 sequence reads: CASSSTGAYNEQFF. CDR3 in DNA: TGTGCCAGCAGTTCGACAGGGGCCTACAATGAGCAGTTCTTC. The rearrangement links TRBV27 to TRBJ2-1; 8 bases map to TRBD1. Losses at the gene ends were 4 bases for V and 2 bases for J; bases not matched to a gene: 1. The CDR3 runs to 14 residues. Germline CDR1 and CDR2: MNHEY and SMNVEV (reference sequence).

This clonotype was detected ten times or more. The chain employs TRBV2 and TRBJ2-1; D is possibly TRBD2 (5 bases). Germline V gives CDR1 SNHLY, CDR2 FYNNEI. The CDR3 is 15 residues long. The V gene lost 2 bases and the J gene lost 2 bases, with 10 bases spanning the gap. The CDR3 nucleotides read TGTGCCAGCAGTGAACGGGGAAGGGCCTACAATGAGCAGTTCTTC. It codes for CASSERGRAYNEQFF.

This clonotype was counted many times. The gene calls are TRBV7-3 and TRBJ1-1; maybe TRBD1 (6 bases). Germline V lookup: CDR1 SGHTA, CDR2 FQGTGA. The CDR3 spans 15 residues. V was pared by 5 bases and J by 4 bases, with 17 bases between. CDR3 coding DNA: TGTGCCAGCAGCCCCACTACAGGGTGGGGCACTGAAGCTTTCTTT. Encoded protein: CASSPTTGWGTEAFF.

The sample holds many counts of this clonotype. This chain joins TRBV7-3 and TRBJ1-1; D remains unclear. With 1 base removed from V and 0 bases from J, the gap between germline ends came to 6 bases. CDR3 length: 14 residues. The V gene's germline CDR1 is SGHTA and CDR2 FQGTGA. The CDR3 is CASSLNRLNTEAFF. CDR3 nucleotides: TGTGCCAGCAGCTTAAATCGTCTGAACACTGAAGCTTTCTTT.

This clonotype was detected many times. Here the CDR3 DNA reads TGCGCCAGCAGTCCCGGGACTAGCGTCGGCGAGCAGTACTTC. Translation gives CASSPGTSVGEQYF. The genes are TRBV5-1 and TRBJ2-7; 10 positions agree with TRBD2. The germline CDR1 and CDR2 sequences are SGHRS and YFSETQ. The V segment lost 5 bases and the J segment 6 bases; nucleotides outside the gene matches: 8. There are 14 residues in the CDR3.

The sample holds many counts of this clonotype. The chain recombines TRBV2 with TRBJ2-5; 11 positions match TRBD1. There are 15 residues in the CDR3. Germline loops: CDR1 SNHLY, CDR2 FYNNEI. Trimming at V came to 3 bases and at J to 5 bases, leaving 5 bases not matched to a gene. CDR3 nucleotides: TGTGCCAGCAGTGAGGGACAGGGGGTGATGGAGACCCAGTACTTC. Its translation: CASSEGQGVMETQYF.

This clonotype was seen many times. V gene TRBV12-3 or TRBV12-4 combines with J gene TRBJ2-1, with 8 bases that match TRBD2. CDR3 size: 13 residues. Unmatched junction bases numbered 1, after V lost 0 bases and J lost 9 bases. The CDR3 region is CASSLATSVEQFF. DNA for the CDR3: TGTGCCAGCAGTTTAGCGACTAGCGTTGAGCAGTTCTTC.

The sample holds many counts of this clonotype. The gene calls are TRBV11-1 and TRBJ2-1; 7 positions match TRBD2. Germline V CDR1 and CDR2: SGHAT, FQDESV (reference sequence). The CDR3 totals 15 residues. The trim removed 2 bases at V and 2 bases at J, leaving 3 bases unmatched. CDR3 sequence reads: CASSLRTRPYNEQFF. The CDR3 DNA reads as TGTGCCAGCAGCTTAAGGACTAGACCCTACAATGAGCAGTTCTTC. The variable domain in full, with the rest retrieved from reference TRBV11-1 and TRBJ2-1, is EAEVAQSPRYKITEKSQAVAFWCDPISGHATLYWYRQILGQGPELLVQFQDESVVDDSQLPKDRFSAERLKGVDSTLKIQPAELGDSAMYLCASSLRTRPYNEQFFGPGTRLTVL.

This clonotype was detected many times. This chain links TRBV3-1 with TRBJ1-6; D gene uncertain. Germline-derived CDR1 and CDR2 are LGHDT and YNNKEL (reference sequence). This CDR3 comprises 12 residues. V was cut by 1 base and J by 13 bases, with 8 bases left in between. The CDR3 here is CASSQATGPLHF. DNA for the CDR3: TGTGCCAGCAGCCAAGCAACCGGCCCCCTCCACTTT.

This clonotype was recorded many times. The chain has TRBV11-2 and TRBJ2-5; TRBD2 matches at 11 bases. The CDR3 covers 15 residues. V lost 7 bases, J lost 4 bases, and 8 bases stayed unmatched. The germline gives CDR1 SGHAT, CDR2 FQNNGV. This CDR3 is CASTLTGTSGETQYF. In nucleotides, the CDR3 is TGTGCCAGCACCTTGACCGGGACTAGCGGAGAGACCCAGTACTTC.

This clonotype was observed at least ten times. The V call is TRBV7-2, the J call TRBJ2-7; D is unresolved. The CDR3 consists of 16 residues. V shed 1 base and J shed 0 bases, with 13 bases lying between them. The V gene's germline CDR1 is SGHTA and CDR2 FQGNSA. The CDR3 DNA follows: TGTGCCAGCAGCTTAGTGTCCAGGATTAGCTCCTACGAGCAGTACTTC. Translated: CASSLVSRISSYEQYF.

This clonotype occurred many times. The J gene is TRBJ2-2, the V gene TRBV12-3 or TRBV12-4; the D gene could be TRBD1 or TRBD2 (5 bases each). The V end was cut by 8 bases, the J end by 1 base, with 8 bases between. The CDR3 consists of 13 residues. This CDR3 is CASWGLNTGELFF. The CDR3, as DNA: TGTGCCAGCTGGGGGTTGAACACCGGGGAGCTGTTTTTT.

This clonotype was observed many times. This chain links TRBV7-3 with TRBJ1-1; no firm D call. V gave up 5 bases and J gave up 4 bases, with 8 bases separating them. The CDR3 runs 12 residues. CDR1 is SGHTA and CDR2 is FQGTGA in the germline V gene. CDR3 in amino acids: CASSPAGTEAFF. As DNA, the CDR3 is TGTGCCAGCAGCCCAGCAGGCACTGAAGCTTTCTTT. The whole variable domain, remainder taken from reference TRBV7-3 and TRBJ1-1, is GAGVSQTPSNKVTEKGKYVELRCDPISGHTALYWYRQSLGQGPEFLIYFQGTGAADDSGLPNDRFFAVRPEGSVSTLKIQRTERGDSAVYLCASSPAGTEAFFGQGTRLTVV.

At least ten counts were recorded for this clonotype. The gene calls are TRBV3-1 and TRBJ2-5, with D unresolved. The ends were cut back, 0 bases at V and 5 bases at J, with 10 bases in the middle. The germline V gene has CDR1 LGHDT and CDR2 YNNKEL (reference sequence). The CDR3 has 14 amino acids. The CDR3 here is CASSQDPDWETQYF. The CDR3 bases are TGTGCCAGCAGCCAAGATCCCGATTGGGAGACCCAGTACTTC.

This clonotype was found many times. The rearrangement uses TRBV5-1 and TRBJ2-3; a weak D match, TRBD2 (6 bases). The V end lost 0 bases, the J end lost 4 bases, and 9 bases lay between the germline ends. The CDR3 contains 14 residues. The germline V gene has CDR1 SGHRS and CDR2 YFSETQ. CDR3 residues: CASSLETRPDTQYF. The CDR3, as DNA: TGCGCCAGCAGCTTGGAGACTAGACCAGATACGCAGTATTTT. Looking up the rest from reference TRBV5-1 and TRBJ2-3 gives the full variable domain: KAGVTQTPRYLIKTRGQQVTLSCSPISGHRSVSWYQQTPGQGLQFLFEYFSETQRNKGNFPGRFSGRQFSNSRSEMNVSTLELGDSALYLCASSLETRPDTQYFGPGTRLTVL.

This clonotype has a count of ten or more. The CDR3 is CSAWTGSGYTF. CDR3 DNA: TGCAGTGCTTGGACAGGTTCGGGCTACACCTTC. The V and J genes are TRBV20-1 and TRBJ1-2; 7 bases agree with TRBD1. Germline CDR1 reads DFQATT; CDR2 reads SNEGSKA (reference sequence). The junction had 5 bases not matched to a gene; V was cut back by 5 bases and J by 8 bases. This CDR3 is built from 11 residues.

The sample holds many counts of this clonotype. The chain recombines TRBV13 with TRBJ2-1; 8 bases match TRBD2. The length of the CDR3 is 16 residues. The junction had 5 bases not matched to a gene; V was cut back by 0 bases and J by 4 bases. Germline-derived CDR1 and CDR2 are PRHDT and FYEKMQ (reference sequence). CDR3 in amino acids: CASSLGGAGVYNEQFF. Here the CDR3 DNA reads TGTGCCAGCAGCTTAGGAGGAGCGGGGGTGTACAATGAGCAGTTCTTC. Full variable domain (outside the CDR3, taken from reference TRBV13 and TRBJ2-1): AAGVIQSPRHLIKEKRETATLKCYPIPRHDTVYWYQQGPGQDPQFLISFYEKMQSDKGSIPDRFSAQQFSDYHSELNMSSLELGDSALYFCASSLGGAGVYNEQFFGPGTRLTVL.

This clonotype came up many times. The V and J genes are TRBV4-2 and TRBJ2-3, with unresolved D. CDR1 and CDR2 from the germline V gene are LGHNA and YNFKEQ. The CDR3 runs to 14 residues. Trimming cost V 0 bases and J 4 bases, with 8 bases left between them. The CDR3: CASSQDNIPDTQYF. The CDR3 nucleotides are TGTGCCAGCAGCCAAGATAACATCCCAGATACGCAGTATTTT.